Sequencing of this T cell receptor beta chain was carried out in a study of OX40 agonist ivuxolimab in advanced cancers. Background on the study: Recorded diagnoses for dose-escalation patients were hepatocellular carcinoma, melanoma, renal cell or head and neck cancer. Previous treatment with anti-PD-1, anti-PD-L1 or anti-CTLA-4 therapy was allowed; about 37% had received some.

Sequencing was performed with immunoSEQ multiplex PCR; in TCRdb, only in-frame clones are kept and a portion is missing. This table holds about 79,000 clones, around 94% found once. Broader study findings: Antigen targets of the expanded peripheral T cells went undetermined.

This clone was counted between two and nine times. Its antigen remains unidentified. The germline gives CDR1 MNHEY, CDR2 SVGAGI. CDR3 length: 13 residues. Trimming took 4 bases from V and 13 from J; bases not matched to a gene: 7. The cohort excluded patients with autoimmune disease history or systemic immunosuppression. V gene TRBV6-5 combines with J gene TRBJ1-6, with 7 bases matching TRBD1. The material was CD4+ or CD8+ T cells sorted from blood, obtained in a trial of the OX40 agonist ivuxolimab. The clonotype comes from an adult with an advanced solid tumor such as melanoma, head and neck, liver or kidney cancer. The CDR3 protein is CASSSQGTRPLHF. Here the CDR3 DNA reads TGTGCCAGCAGTTCACAGGGGACTAGGCCCCTCCACTTT.